The 20 T cell receptor beta chains below come from one sample, sequenced in a study of human T cells and chemical hapten exposure. TCRdb re-called the RACE reads through MiXCR, storing one row per CDR3 protein. Among a few hundred thousand distinct CDR3 sequences, around 6% were seen once, and the ten largest hold around 5.6%. Time point described: patch test 2, 6 weeks after DPC sensitization. Described treatment: therapeutic diphenylcyclopropenone sensitization with weekly scalp DPC. This specimen was whole blood, taken in connection with sensitization to the hapten diphenylcyclopropenone (DPC). The receptors shown here come from a woman younger than 35 with alopecia areata. Some clones in this sample may be carry-over from other donors' samples.

This clonotype appeared many times. This sequence joins TRBV20-1 and TRBJ2-3; D is ambiguous. The CDR3 contains 13 residues. In germline, CDR1 is DFQATT, CDR2 SNEGSKA (reference sequence). The V end was cut by 2 bases, the J end by 2 bases, with 8 bases between. The CDR3 is CSARLGYTDTQYF. As DNA, the CDR3 is TGCAGTGCTAGACTAGGCTACACAGATACGCAGTATTTT.

This clonotype was recorded a few times. The rearrangement links TRBV12-5 to TRBJ2-3, with D possibly matching TRBD2 (6 bases). CDR1 and CDR2 (germline): LGHNT, FRNRAP. Trimming pared 7 bases from V and 2 bases from J, leaving 19 bases between. CDR3 size: 16 residues. The CDR3: CASAPGGASPTDTQYF. The CDR3 region has the DNA TGTGCTAGTGCCCCCGGGGGAGCTAGTCCCACAGATACGCAGTATTTT.

The chain has TRBV4-3 and TRBJ2-4, with TRBD2 matching 8 bases. Germline CDR1 and CDR2: LGHNA and YSLEER. V was clipped by 0 bases and J by 7 bases; unmatched bases: 20. This CDR3 has 20 amino acids. The CDR3 is CASSQDPPPLGGRGENIQYF. The DNA of the CDR3 is TGCGCCAGCAGCCAAGACCCCCCCCCTCTTGGAGGGCGGGGGGAGAACATTCAGTACTTC.

This clonotype was detected ten times or more. The rearrangement uses TRBV5-8 and TRBJ1-1, with a possible D match to TRBD1 (5 bases). The CDR3 is 11 residues long. V lost 3 bases, J lost 7 bases, and 7 bases lay in between. The germline V gene has CDR1 SGHTS and CDR2 YDEGEE. CDR3 DNA sequence: TGTGCCAGCAGCTGGAGGGGTGAAGCTTTCTTT. Protein product: CASSWRGEAFF.

This clonotype was counted a few times. The genes are TRBV12-3 or TRBV12-4 and TRBJ1-1; D possibly corresponds to TRBD1 (6 bases). This CDR3 has 13 amino acids. Trimming stripped 0 bases from V and 10 bases from J, with 12 bases between. CDR3 coding DNA: TGTGCCAGCAGTTTAGCCGCAGGGGCTGGAGCTTTCTTT. This translates into CASSLAAGAGAFF.

V and J are TRBV5-1 and TRBJ2-7; D remains unclear. The CDR3 has 13 residues. Between the trimmed V and J ends, which lost 5 bases and 1 base, there was a span of 10 bases. Germline CDR1 SGHRS, CDR2 YFSETQ. The CDR3 sequence is CASSLLHSYEQYF. CDR3 nucleotides: TGCGCCAGCAGTCTTCTACATTCCTACGAGCAGTACTTC. Full variable domain (outside the CDR3, taken from reference TRBV5-1 and TRBJ2-7): KAGVTQTPRYLIKTRGQQVTLSCSPISGHRSVSWYQQTPGQGLQFLFEYFSETQRNKGNFPGRFSGRQFSNSRSEMNVSTLELGDSALYLCASSLLHSYEQYFGPGTRLTVT.

The V and J genes are TRBV5-1 and TRBJ2-5; D not certain. The germline V gene has CDR1 SGHRS and CDR2 YFSETQ. The CDR3 contains 13 residues. V lost 5 bases and J lost 3, with 11 bases in between. DNA of the CDR3: TGCGCCAGCAGTTACGGGTCGGAAGAGACCCAGTACTTC. This translates into CASSYGSEETQYF.

This clonotype was found many times. CDR3 sequence: CASRPPGLGSDEQFF. CDR3 nucleotide sequence: TGTGCCAGCAGGCCTCCGGGACTAGGGTCCGATGAGCAGTTCTTC. The chain links TRBV11-2 to TRBJ2-1; 8 nucleotides line up with TRBD2. The CDR3 runs to 15 residues. The V gene's germline CDR1 is SGHAT and CDR2 FQNNGV. V dropped 6 bases and J dropped 8; count of bases not matched to a gene: 12.

This clonotype was counted a few times. V gene TRBV7-2 combines with J gene TRBJ2-3; D is uncertain. This CDR3 contains 14 residues. V gave up 2 bases and J gave up 2 bases, with 8 bases separating them. Germline CDR1 and CDR2: SGHTA and FQGNSA. The CDR3 sequence is CASSLSLNTDTQYF. The CDR3 coding sequence is TGTGCCAGCAGCTTAAGTCTAAACACAGATACGCAGTATTTT.

The V call is TRBV6-5, the J call TRBJ2-5; TRBD2 aligns across 7 bases. This CDR3 is built from 11 residues. Germline V gives CDR1 MNHEY, CDR2 SVGAGI. V was clipped by 8 bases and J by 3 bases; unmatched bases: 0. CDR3 loop: CASGGEETQYF. DNA of the CDR3: TGTGCCAGCGGGGGGGAAGAGACCCAGTACTTC.

This clonotype was seen more than once but under ten times. This chain uses TRBV6-1 with TRBJ1-5; D unresolved. Looked up from germline, CDR1 is MNHNS and CDR2 is SASEGT. CDR3 length equals 14 residues. Trimming took off 2 bases at V and 7 bases at J, with 12 bases between the two ends. The DNA for the CDR3 is TGTGCCAGCAGTGAAATATTTCTGGGACAGCCCCAGCATTTT. As protein: CASSEIFLGQPQHF.

Ten or more counts support this clonotype. The CDR3 bases are TGCGCCAGCAGCTTCGGACAGGGTCTCCCTGAAGCTTTCTTT. It specifies CASSFGQGLPEAFF. V is TRBV5-1 and J is TRBJ1-1; TRBD1 agrees at 8 bases. Trimming at V came to 2 bases and at J to 6 bases, leaving 6 bases not matched to a gene. CDR3 length: 14 amino acids. Germline V lookup: CDR1 SGHRS, CDR2 YFSETQ.

This clonotype was detected only a few times. This chain links TRBV12-3 or TRBV12-4 with TRBJ2-7, with D possibly matching TRBD1 (6 bases). The ends were cut back, 5 bases at V and 3 bases at J, with 14 bases in the middle. The CDR3 runs 14 residues. CDR3 in DNA: TGTGCCAGCAGTCCAAGGACAGCTTACTACGAGCAGTACTTC. Its protein product is CASSPRTAYYEQYF.

This clonotype was observed a few times. This chain joins TRBV18 and TRBJ2-3; D gene uncertain. Per the germline V gene, CDR1 is KGHSH and CDR2 is LQKENI. The CDR3 runs 14 residues. V lost 2 bases and J lost 2, with 8 bases in between. The CDR3 loop reads CASSPVRTTDTQYF. In DNA, the CDR3 is TGTGCCAGCTCACCAGTGAGGACCACAGATACGCAGTATTTT.

This clonotype was seen only a few times. The V gene is TRBV3-1, the J gene TRBJ2-3; no clear D gene. The CDR3 covers 15 residues. CDR1 is LGHDT, CDR2 YNNKEL, per germline (reference sequence). V was pared by 0 bases and J by 0 bases, with 7 bases between. For the CDR3, the DNA is TGTGCCAGCAGCCAAGATTTCCCTAGCACAGATACGCAGTATTTT. Translated: CASSQDFPSTDTQYF.

About this clonotype: The CDR3 carries no conserved terminal phenylalanine or tryptophan, so it likely arises from a read error. The chain joins TRBV29-1 to TRBJ1-1; D gene uncertain. Between the trimmed V and J ends, which lost 3 bases and 8 bases, there was a span of 10 bases. The CDR3 length is 11 residues. Germline values: CDR1 SQVTM, CDR2 ANQGSEA. CDR3 region: CSVDYGGEAFL. The CDR3 coding sequence is TGCAGCGTTGACTATGGAGGAGAAGCTTTCCTT.

This clonotype was seen many times. This rearrangement joins TRBV5-1 to TRBJ1-3; TRBD1 might be the D (5 bases). Trimming removed 1 base at V and 4 bases at J, with 9 bases between. The CDR3 runs 14 residues. Germline V lookup: CDR1 SGHRS, CDR2 YFSETQ. CDR3 loop: CASSLWGNGNTIYF. CDR3 DNA: TGCGCCAGCAGCTTGTGGGGGAACGGAAACACCATATATTTT. Filled out from reference TRBV5-1 and TRBJ1-3, the complete variable domain reads KAGVTQTPRYLIKTRGQQVTLSCSPISGHRSVSWYQQTPGQGLQFLFEYFSETQRNKGNFPGRFSGRQFSNSRSEMNVSTLELGDSALYLCASSLWGNGNTIYFGEGSWLTVV.

This clonotype has only a few counts. The chain joins TRBV6-2 or TRBV6-3 to TRBJ2-2; D remains unclear. Germline V gene sequence: CDR1 MNHEY, CDR2 SVGEGT. The CDR3 loop spans 16 amino acids. The V and J ends lost 2 bases and 0 bases respectively, with 10 bases between them. CDR3 amino acids: CASSYRVVANTGELFF. CDR3 bases: TGTGCCAGCAGTTACCGGGTCGTCGCGAACACCGGGGAGCTGTTTTTT.

The chain links TRBV5-6 to TRBJ1-1; unclear D gene. V lost 4 bases and J 1 base, leaving 14 bases between the germline ends. The CDR3 length is 15 residues. The germline CDR1 and CDR2 sequences are SGHDT and YYEEEE. CDR3 region: CASSPLDTWNTEAFF. In DNA form, the CDR3 reads TGTGCCAGCAGCCCTTTAGACACGTGGAACACTGAAGCTTTCTTT.

This clonotype was detected a few times. The chain couples TRBV7-2 to TRBJ1-4, with 9 nucleotides matching TRBD1. Germline CDR1 SGHTA, CDR2 FQGNSA. The CDR3 sequence is 14 residues long. V lost 4 bases to trimming and J lost 7 bases; unmatched junction nucleotides: 4. DNA for the CDR3: TGTGCCAGCAGCTCGGGACAGGGAAGTGAAAAACTGTTTTTT. The encoded protein is CASSSGQGSEKLFF.